This T cell receptor (beta chain) appears in the sequencing data of a study of T cells in Graves' hyperthyroidism and ophthalmopathy. Template material for amplifying TCR beta CDR3 regions consisted of RNA transcripts. The TCR CDR3 first-round RT-PCR relied on the HTBI primer set. TCRdb re-called the multiplex PCR reads through MiXCR, storing one row per CDR3 protein. Among some 760,000 distinct CDR3 sequences listed, 12% to 15% were seen once. Looked up from germline, CDR1 is SGHAT and CDR2 is FQDESV (reference sequence). CDR3 length: 13 amino acids. The ends were cut back, 3 bases at V and 5 bases at J, with 10 bases in the middle. At least ten counts were recorded for this clonotype.

V is TRBV11-1 and J is TRBJ2-5; possibly TRBD2 for D (5 bases). The sequence came from a woman between 18 and 30 years old with Graves' hyperthyroidism. Sequencing was done on a sample of blood. The CDR3 loop is CASSLARGETQYF. CDR3 coding DNA: TGTGCCAGCAGCTTGGCTAGAGGGGAGACCCAGTACTTC.